The 26 T cell receptor beta chains given below trace back to one sample, sequenced in a study of blood T cell repertoires in COVID-19 (dated by TCRdb to between 2020 and 2021). To prepare the library, the immunoSEQ multiplex PCR assay was applied. Imported from immuneACCESS, the table was reduced by TCRdb to in-frame sequences with V and J called. These copies leave out some clones; in studies compared against another copy, an unresolved V gene accounts for under half, and the cause of the remainder is not known. The sample includes about 300,000 clones, with about 87% observed a single time. The ten largest clonotypes hold approximately 7% of the sample. The specimen was peripheral blood. These receptors were obtained from a woman aged 25 to 39 who had recovered from COVID-19.

This sequence joins TRBV28 and TRBJ1-6, with 7 bases that match TRBD1. With V trimmed by 2 bases and J by 10 bases, 5 bases remained unmatched. This CDR3 has 14 residues. The germline V gene has CDR1 MDHEN and CDR2 SYDVKM. The CDR3, as DNA: TGTGCCAGCAGTTTAGACAGGGCGAGCTCACCCCTCCACTTT. The encoded protein is CASSLDRASSPLHF.

This clone was seen only a few times. The V call is TRBV24-1, the J call TRBJ1-2, with D possibly TRBD1 on 6 matching bases. The ends were cut back, 4 bases at V and 2 bases at J, with 10 bases in the middle. In germline, CDR1 is KGHDR, CDR2 SFDVKD. This CDR3 has 14 amino acids. CDR3 sequence: CATSESDRNYGYTF. In nucleotides, the CDR3 is TGTGCCACCAGTGAGTCGGACAGAAACTATGGCTACACCTTC.

This clone was detected ten times or more. The genes are TRBV5-1 and TRBJ2-7; D is unresolved. The V gene's germline CDR1 is SGHRS and CDR2 YFSETQ. CDR3 length equals 14 residues. V lost 0 bases and J lost 4, with 11 bases in between. In DNA form, the CDR3 reads TGCGCCAGCAGCTTGGTTGGCGGCAGATACGAGCAGTACTTC. This sequence encodes CASSLVGGRYEQYF.

Turning to this clone: Other DNA sequences from this sample encode an identical CDR3 as well. The chain joins TRBV12-3 or TRBV12-4 to TRBJ1-2; D not certain. CDR3 length equals 13 residues. V was cut by 2 bases and J by 8 bases, with 12 bases left in between. As DNA, the CDR3 is TGTGCCAGCAGTTTAAGGCGGGTGGGCGGCTACACCTTC. Translating it yields CASSLRRVGGYTF.

The chain carries TRBV5-4 and TRBJ2-2; 10 bases map to TRBD2. The CDR3 has 15 amino acids. The germline V gene has CDR1 SGHNT and CDR2 YYREEE (reference sequence). With 4 bases clipped from V and 7 bases from J, the junction kept 7 bases outside the gene matches. CDR3 region: CASSLSGGAFGELFF. For the CDR3, the DNA is TGTGCCAGCAGCCTAAGCGGGGGGGCTTTCGGGGAGCTGTTTTTT.

This clone was detected once. The rearrangement joins TRBV2 to TRBJ1-1; TRBD1 aligns across 7 bases. V was clipped by 6 bases and J by 0 bases; unmatched bases: 13. The CDR3 contains 17 residues. CDR1 is SNHLY, CDR2 FYNNEI, per germline. The CDR3 sequence is CASRFIRDSVMNTEAFF. The CDR3 region has the DNA TGTGCCAGCAGGTTCATACGGGACAGTGTCATGAACACTGAAGCTTTCTTT. Full variable domain (remainder filled in from reference TRBV2 and TRBJ1-1): EPEVTQTPSHQVTQMGQEVILRCVPISNHLYFYWYRQILGQKVEFLVSFYNNEISEKSEIFDDQFSVERPDGSNFTLKIRSTKLEDSAMYFCASRFIRDSVMNTEAFFGQGTRLTVV.

This clone has only a few counts. The V call is TRBV18, the J call TRBJ1-5; 7 bases agree with TRBD1. V trimming: 3 bases; J trimming: 5 bases; junction bases outside the gene matches: 4. CDR1 is KGHSH, CDR2 LQKENI, per germline. This CDR3 is 14 amino acids long. CDR3 DNA sequence: TGTGCCAGCTCACCGTCAACAGGGGATCAGCCCCAGCATTTT. It specifies CASSPSTGDQPQHF.

On this clone itself: At one end, the junction sequence differs from germline, possibly due to a read error. The CDR3 sequence: CASTLSGVFSYNEQFF. The CDR3 DNA sequence: TGTGCCAGCACCTTAAGCGGGGTTTTCTCCTACAATGAGCAGTTCTTC. The chain carries TRBV7-2 and TRBJ2-1; 7 bases map to TRBD2. In germline, CDR1 is SGHTA, CDR2 FQGNSA. There are 16 residues in the CDR3.

The sample holds one count of this clone. The V call is TRBV3-1 (or the pseudogene TRBV3-2), the J call TRBJ2-7; maybe TRBD2 (6 bases). The CDR3 is 15 amino acids. Germline CDR1 LGHDT, CDR2 YNNKEL (reference sequence). V gave up 3 bases and J gave up 2 bases, with 14 bases separating them. The CDR3 loop is CASSQSGQGTYEQYF. The DNA of the CDR3 is TGTGCCAGCAGCCAGAGCGGGCAGGGCACCTACGAGCAGTACTTC.

This clone was observed once. V and J are TRBV4-2 and TRBJ2-1; 9 nucleotides align to TRBD1. J gave up 4 bases and V 1 base, and 2 bases lay outside the gene matches. This CDR3 has 15 amino acids. Germline V CDR1 and CDR2: LGHNA, YNFKEQ. The CDR3 DNA reads TGTGCCAGCAGCCAAGTGGGACAGGGATACAATGAGCAGTTCTTC. As protein: CASSQVGQGYNEQFF.

The rearrangement uses TRBV2 and TRBJ1-2; D is perhaps TRBD1 (6 bases). CDR3 length: 14 residues. Germline V CDR1 and CDR2: SNHLY, FYNNEI. Trimming shortened V by 5 bases and J by 2 bases, and 12 bases separated the two germline ends. Here the CDR3 DNA reads TGTGCCAGCAGTCCCGATAGGGGGAACTATGGCTACACCTTC. Amino acids: CASSPDRGNYGYTF.

This sequence joins TRBV7-9 and TRBJ2-3, with D maybe TRBD2 (6 bases). There are 13 residues in the CDR3. The V end was cut by 5 bases, the J end by 2 bases, with 8 bases between. Germline V gene data show CDR1 as SEHNR and CDR2 as FQNEAQ (reference sequence). The CDR3 region is CASSGGTTDTQYF. CDR3 coding DNA: TGTGCCAGCAGCGGAGGGACCACAGATACGCAGTATTTT.

The V and J genes are TRBV15 and TRBJ1-1; D gene unclear. CDR1 is LNHNV, CDR2 YYDKDF, per germline (reference sequence). CDR3 size: 11 residues. V lost 4 bases to trimming and J lost 6 bases, with 6 bases between them. The CDR3 nucleotides are TGTGCCACCAGCAAGCTTTCTGAAGCTTTCTTT. Its translation: CATSKLSEAFF. Full variable domain (rest looked up from reference TRBV15 and TRBJ1-1): DAMVIQNPRYQVTQFGKPVTLSCSQTLNHNVMYWYQQKSSQAPKLLFHYYDKDFNNEADTPDNFQSRRPNTSFCFLDIRSPGLGDTAMYLCATSKLSEAFFGQGTRLTVV.

The chain has TRBV19 and TRBJ2-2, with D possibly matching TRBD1 (6 bases). Germline V gene sequence: CDR1 LNHDA, CDR2 SQIVND (reference sequence). This CDR3 is built from 16 residues. Trimming cost V 7 bases and J 1 base, with 16 bases left between them. The CDR3 sequence: CASIRTDSLNTGELFF. CDR3 sequence (DNA): TGTGCCAGTATCAGGACGGACAGCTTGAACACCGGGGAGCTGTTTTTT.

The J gene is TRBJ2-2, the V gene TRBV12-5; D is unresolved. The CDR3 is 14 amino acids. The germline V gene encodes CDR1 LGHNT and CDR2 FRNRAP. V lost 3 bases and J lost 3, with 8 bases in between. The CDR3 region is CASGFRGHTGELFF. Written as DNA, the CDR3 is TGTGCTAGTGGTTTTCGAGGTCACACCGGGGAGCTGTTTTTT.

The V and J genes are TRBV2 and TRBJ2-3, with 8 bases fitting TRBD2. Germline assignment: CDR1 SNHLY and CDR2 FYNNEI. The CDR3 contains 14 residues. Trimming cost V 5 bases and J 1 base; bases outside gene matches: 2. The CDR3 sequence is CASSTSGGTDTQYF. For the CDR3, the DNA is TGTGCCAGCAGTACTAGCGGAGGCACAGATACGCAGTATTTT. Variable domain in full (rest from reference TRBV2 and TRBJ2-3): EPEVTQTPSHQVTQMGQEVILRCVPISNHLYFYWYRQILGQKVEFLVSFYNNEISEKSEIFDDQFSVERPDGSNFTLKIRSTKLEDSAMYFCASSTSGGTDTQYFGPGTRLTVL.

The chain employs TRBV13 and TRBJ1-2, with a weak D call TRBD1 (5 bases). V was cut by 5 bases and J by 3 bases, with 16 bases left in between. The CDR3 spans 15 residues. Germline V lookup: CDR1 PRHDT, CDR2 FYEKMQ (reference sequence). CDR3 protein: CASSQGPQVHYGYTF. CDR3 bases: TGTGCCAGCAGCCAGGGCCCCCAGGTGCACTATGGCTACACCTTC.

This chain uses TRBV28 with TRBJ2-7; 10 bases align to TRBD1. V lost 3 bases and J lost 0; bases outside the gene matches: 5. CDR3 size: 16 residues. Germline V CDR1 and CDR2: MDHEN, SYDVKM. Written as DNA, the CDR3 is TGTGCCAGCAGTTTCGCCGGGACAGGGGTCTCCTACGAGCAGTACTTC. It translates to CASSFAGTGVSYEQYF.

The V gene is TRBV5-1, the J gene TRBJ1-2, with D unresolved. The germline V and J ends were trimmed by 0 bases and 7 bases, with 13 bases remaining between them. From germline, CDR1 is SGHRS and CDR2 YFSETQ. This CDR3 is 14 amino acids long. CDR3 sequence: CASSLDSQVTGYTF. The CDR3 DNA sequence: TGCGCCAGCAGCTTGGACAGCCAGGTGACTGGCTACACCTTC.

This clone was recorded only once. The chain is built from TRBV14 and TRBJ2-7; weak D call: TRBD2 (5 bases). V was pared by 6 bases and J by 3 bases, with 15 bases between. Germline loops: CDR1 SGHDN, CDR2 FVKESK. This CDR3 region has 14 residues. The CDR3 loop reads CASRPAGNLYEQYF. CDR3 sequence (DNA): TGTGCCAGCAGACCGGCCGGGAACCTCTACGAGCAGTACTTC.

This clone appeared a few times. CDR3 in amino acids: CASSPQRQGVSTEAFF. Written as DNA, the CDR3 is TGTGCCAGCTCACCACAAAGACAGGGAGTAAGCACTGAAGCTTTCTTT. The chain carries TRBV18 and TRBJ1-1, with TRBD1 matching 7 bases. CDR3 length equals 16 residues. V lost 1 base, J lost 4 bases, and 9 bases stayed unmatched. Germline assignment: CDR1 KGHSH and CDR2 LQKENI. Supplemented by reference TRBV18 and TRBJ1-1, the full variable domain reads NAGVMQNPRHLVRRRGQEARLRCSPMKGHSHVYWYRQLPEEGLKFMVYLQKENIIDESGMPKERFSAEFPKEGPSILRIQQVVRGDSAAYFCASSPQRQGVSTEAFFGQGTRLTVV.

J is TRBJ2-5 and V is TRBV7-9; TRBD2 matches 9 bases. The CDR3 contains 18 residues. Trimming removed 3 bases from V and 1 base from J; junction bases left unmatched: 12. CDR1 SEHNR and CDR2 FQNEAQ come from the germline V gene (reference sequence). CDR3: CASSFERLPSGAQETQYF. CDR3 DNA sequence: TGTGCCAGCAGCTTCGAGCGCCTGCCTAGCGGGGCCCAAGAGACCCAGTACTTC.

Of note for this clone: The same CDR3 can be traced to other DNA sequences in this sample. The chain has TRBV5-1 and TRBJ1-2; 7 positions agree with TRBD1. The CDR3 loop spans 13 amino acids. The V and J ends lost 1 base and 5 bases, in that order; junction bases with no gene match: 2. The germline gives CDR1 SGHRS, CDR2 YFSETQ. The CDR3 DNA reads as TGCGCCAGCAGCTTGACAGGGGATTATGGCTACACCTTC. It specifies CASSLTGDYGYTF.

The chain joins TRBV4-1 to TRBJ2-7; tentative D call: TRBD2 (6 bases). Trimming took off 4 bases at V and 0 bases at J, with 19 bases between the two ends. CDR3 length equals 17 residues. The germline CDR1 and CDR2 sequences are MGHRA and YSYEKL. CDR3: CASSPGPGQGGSYEQYF. CDR3 sequence (DNA): TGCGCCAGCAGCCCCGGACCCGGGCAGGGAGGCTCCTACGAGCAGTACTTC.

This chain connects TRBV5-4 to TRBJ2-5; D is unclear. The V end lost 2 bases, the J end lost 0 bases, and 11 bases lay between the germline ends. From germline, CDR1 is SGHNT and CDR2 YYREEE (reference sequence). This CDR3 comprises 15 residues. DNA for the CDR3: TGTGCCAGCAGCTTAATAACCAGGAACCAAGAGACCCAGTACTTC. Encoded protein: CASSLITRNQETQYF. Full variable domain (outside the CDR3, taken from reference TRBV5-4 and TRBJ2-5): ETGVTQSPTHLIKTRGQQVTLRCSSQSGHNTVSWYQQALGQGPQFIFQYYREEENGRGNFPPRFSGLQFPNYSSELNVNALELDDSALYLCASSLITRNQETQYFGPGTRLLVL.

This clone occurred once. The chain couples TRBV4-3 to TRBJ2-7; a possible D gene is TRBD1 (6 bases). Germline loops: CDR1 LGHNA, CDR2 YSLEER. This CDR3 has 15 residues. V was trimmed by 0 bases and J by 7 bases, leaving 16 bases between them. The DNA for the CDR3 is TGCGCCAGCAGCCAAGATTACGGCAGGGGAGCGGAGCAGTACTTC. Amino acid sequence: CASSQDYGRGAEQYF.